This TCR beta chain is drawn from a study of identical twins listed by TCRdb under 2016. With regard to the full study: To test whether fetal clonotypes persist, this study deep-sequenced TCR alpha and beta repertoires from monozygotic twins, from unrelated adults of various ages, and from cord blood. Replicate twin experiments were performed at different times using different library preparation protocols to rule out contamination. Results the study describes overall, beyond this receptor: Abundant cord blood beta clonotypes carried fewer insertions; young adult naive repertoires showed a weaker similar trend, while memory repertoires showed none. In beta out-of-frame sequences, excess twin sharing was weaker, because having fewer shared sequences lowered the signal-to-noise ratio. Recombination models systematically underestimated out-of-frame TCR alpha sharing in monozygotic twins but agreed with sharing between unrelated individuals. Invariant T cells such as MAIT and iNKT could partly confound zero-insertion analyses, though diverse VJ usage argued against this for most clonotypes. Compared with coincidental sharing between unrelated individuals, out-of-frame TCR alpha sequences shared between twins showed an excess of sequences with low generation probability. Because the same donors could not be followed over many years, the conclusions depended on cross-sectional statistical analysis.

As to this clonotype: No cognate antigen has been identified for it. At one boundary the junction diverges from the germline segment, which might be a read error.

Every donor was a healthy Caucasian. Three unrelated non-twin adults were also sequenced: a male aged 18 to 30, a male aged 50 to 60 and a female aged 50 to 60. Miltenyi CD45RO+ enrichment and human naive T-cell isolation kits were used to isolate memory (CD45RO+) and naive T cells from PBMC. The library relied on 5' RACE. Sequencing relied on an Illumina HiSeq 2000. Template switching introduced a universal primer binding site; the final cDNA contained a unique molecular identifier, enabling accurate counting of TCR cDNA molecules. Specific primers in the conserved constant-segment region were used to synthesize first-strand cDNA for the TCR alpha and beta chains. To control for contamination, each cDNA library was double barcoded with a SMART-Mk sample barcode plus Illumina barcodes. TruSeq adapter sequences, together with Illumina sample barcodes, were added in two successive PCR steps. Sequencing of the TCR alpha and beta cDNA libraries was done on the Illumina HiSeq platform using custom primers. Turning to the authors' computational methods: MiGEC processed the raw reads to extract unique molecular identifiers, while MiXCR was used to determine the CDR3 positions. Recombination models were inferred per individual with the repgenHMM and IGoR tools using an EM algorithm. The tcR package in R was used for shared clonotype analysis, with sharing normalized by the product of cloneset sizes. Out-of-frame nonproductive sequences were analyzed to study raw recombination free of thymic and clonal selection effects. TCRdb applied fastp at Q25 and MiXCR to the public reads, then kept only in-frame beta chains. A single entry per CDR3 protein holds the most common genes and DNA from its merged rows. The authors' filters were not applied to this entry. For this sample the table gives 420,000 or so distinct CDR3 sequences, of which 18% were detected only once. The ten biggest clones cover around 12% of the sample.

Per the germline V gene (reference sequence), SSHAT is the CDR1 and FNYEAQ is the CDR2. Measured from the cysteine to the phenylalanine, the CDR3 is 14 residues long. Only CDR3 DNA remains: 42 bases, in frame from the first base. The TCR comes from a man between 45 and 60 years old in good health. The rearrangement combines TRBV7-7 with TRBJ2-3; a weak D assignment points to TRBD1 (5 bases agree). Input material: naive T cells sorted from blood. This specimen's cell subset or site label, interpreted: cells isolated with a human naive T-cell isolation kit. In nucleotide form, the sequence is TGTGCTAGCAGCCCAGGGCTGGGCGCAGATACGCAGTATTTT. Translated, it gives CASSPGLGADTQYF.